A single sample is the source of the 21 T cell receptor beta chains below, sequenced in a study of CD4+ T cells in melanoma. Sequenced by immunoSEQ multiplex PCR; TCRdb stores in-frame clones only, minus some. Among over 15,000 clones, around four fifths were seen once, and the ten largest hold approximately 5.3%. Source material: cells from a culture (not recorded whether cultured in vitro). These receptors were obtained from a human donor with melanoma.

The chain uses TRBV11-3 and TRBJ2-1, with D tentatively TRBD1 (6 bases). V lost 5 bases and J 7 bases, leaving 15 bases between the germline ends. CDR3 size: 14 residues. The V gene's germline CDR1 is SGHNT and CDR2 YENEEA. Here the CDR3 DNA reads TGTGCCAGCAGCACAGGAAGGACAGCGAATGAGCAGTTCTTC. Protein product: CASSTGRTANEQFF. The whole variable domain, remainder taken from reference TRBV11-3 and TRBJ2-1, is EAGVVQSPRYKIIEKKQPVAFWCNPISGHNTLYWYLQNLGQGPELLIRYENEEAVDDSQLPKDRFSAERLKGVDSTLKIQPAELGDSAVYLCASSTGRTANEQFFGPGTRLTVL.

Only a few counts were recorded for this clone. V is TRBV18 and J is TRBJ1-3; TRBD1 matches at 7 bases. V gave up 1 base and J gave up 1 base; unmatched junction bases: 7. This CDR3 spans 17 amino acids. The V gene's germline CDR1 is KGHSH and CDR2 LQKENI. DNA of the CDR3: TGTGCCAGCTCACCACAAACAGGGGTAATGTCTGGAAACACCATATATTTT. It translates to CASSPQTGVMSGNTIYF.

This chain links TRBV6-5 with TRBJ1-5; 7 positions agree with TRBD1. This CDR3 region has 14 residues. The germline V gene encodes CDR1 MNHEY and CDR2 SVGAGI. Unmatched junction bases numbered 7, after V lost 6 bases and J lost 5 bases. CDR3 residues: CASSKQGRDQPQHF. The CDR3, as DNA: TGTGCCAGCAGCAAACAGGGGCGGGATCAGCCCCAGCATTTT.

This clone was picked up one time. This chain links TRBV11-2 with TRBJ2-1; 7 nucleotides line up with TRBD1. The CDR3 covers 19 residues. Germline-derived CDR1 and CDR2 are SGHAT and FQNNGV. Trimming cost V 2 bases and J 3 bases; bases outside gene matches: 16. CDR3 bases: TGTGCCAGCAGCTTATTAGTTAAAACCGGGACAGACATCTACAATGAGCAGTTCTTC. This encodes CASSLLVKTGTDIYNEQFF.

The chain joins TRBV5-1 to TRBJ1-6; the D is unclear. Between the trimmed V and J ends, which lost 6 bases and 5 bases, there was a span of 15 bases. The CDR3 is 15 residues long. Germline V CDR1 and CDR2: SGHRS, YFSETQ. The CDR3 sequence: CASTRAPLNNSPLHF. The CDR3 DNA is TGCGCCAGCACGAGGGCCCCACTAAATAATTCACCCCTCCACTTT.

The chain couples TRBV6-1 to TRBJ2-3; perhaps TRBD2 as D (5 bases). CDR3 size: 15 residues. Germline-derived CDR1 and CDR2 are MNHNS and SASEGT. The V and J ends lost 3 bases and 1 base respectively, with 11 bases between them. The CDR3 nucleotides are TGTGCCAGCAGTGACGCCGGGCGGGGCACAGATACGCAGTATTTT. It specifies CASSDAGRGTDTQYF.

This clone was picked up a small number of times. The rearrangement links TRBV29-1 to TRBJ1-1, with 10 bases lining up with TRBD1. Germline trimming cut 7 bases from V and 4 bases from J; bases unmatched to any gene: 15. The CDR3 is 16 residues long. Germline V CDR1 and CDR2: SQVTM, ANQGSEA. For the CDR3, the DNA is TGCAGCGCCTACTCCGGTGGGACAGGGGTCCCCACTGAAGCTTTCTTT. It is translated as CSAYSGGTGVPTEAFF. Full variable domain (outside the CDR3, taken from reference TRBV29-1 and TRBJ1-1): SAVISQKPSRDICQRGTSLTIQCQVDSQVTMMFWYRQQPGQSLTLIATANQGSEATYESGFVIDKFPISRPNLTFSTLTVSNMSPEDSSIYLCSAYSGGTGVPTEAFFGQGTRLTVV.

CDR3 residues: CASRWDGNSNQPQHF. For the CDR3, the DNA is TGTGCCAGCAGATGGGACGGCAATAGCAATCAGCCCCAGCATTTT. The chain employs TRBV6-6 and TRBJ1-5; D might be TRBD1 (5 bases). Germline V gene data show CDR1 as MNHNY and CDR2 as SVGAGI (reference sequence). The CDR3 is made up of 15 amino acids. The germline V and J ends were trimmed by 6 bases and 0 bases, with 12 bases remaining between them.

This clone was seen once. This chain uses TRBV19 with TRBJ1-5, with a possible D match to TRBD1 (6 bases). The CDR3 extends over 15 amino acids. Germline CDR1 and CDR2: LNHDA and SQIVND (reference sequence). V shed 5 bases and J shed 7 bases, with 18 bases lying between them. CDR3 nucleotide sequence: TGTGCCAGTAGTCCGCGAAGGGGGTTGTACCAGCCCCAGCATTTT. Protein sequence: CASSPRRGLYQPQHF. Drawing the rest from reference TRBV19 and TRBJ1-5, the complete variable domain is DGGITQSPKYLFRKEGQNVTLSCEQNLNHDAMYWYRQDPGQGLRLIYYSQIVNDFQKGDIAEGYSVSREKKESFPLTVTSAQKNPTAFYLCASSPRRGLYQPQHFGDGTRLSIL.

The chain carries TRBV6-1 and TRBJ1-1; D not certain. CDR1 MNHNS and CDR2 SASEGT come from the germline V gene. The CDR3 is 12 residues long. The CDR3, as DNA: TGTGCTAGTAGGGTGGGAAACACTGAAGCTTTCTTT. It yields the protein CASRVGNTEAFF.

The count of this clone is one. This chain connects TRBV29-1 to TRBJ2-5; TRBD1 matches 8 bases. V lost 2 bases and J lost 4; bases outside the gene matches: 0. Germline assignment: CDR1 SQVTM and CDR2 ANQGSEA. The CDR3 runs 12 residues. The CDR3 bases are TGCAGCGTTGAACAGGGGGCAGAGACCCAGTACTTC. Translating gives CSVEQGAETQYF.

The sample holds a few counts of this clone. Written as DNA, the CDR3 is TGTGCCAGCAGATCGAGGGATGCAGCTGAAGCTTTCTTT. This encodes CASRSRDAAEAFF. The chain has TRBV6-6 and TRBJ1-1; D uncertain. The CDR3 totals 13 residues. CDR1 and CDR2 (germline): MNHNY, SVGAGI (reference sequence). Deletions cut 6 bases from V and 6 bases from J, with 14 bases between.

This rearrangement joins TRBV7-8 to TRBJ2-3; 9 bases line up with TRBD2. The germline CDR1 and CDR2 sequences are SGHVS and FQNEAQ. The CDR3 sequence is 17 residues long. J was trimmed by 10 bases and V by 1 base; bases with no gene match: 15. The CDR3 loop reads CASSLGEVAGGTRPQYF. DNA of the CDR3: TGTGCCAGCAGCTTAGGCGAGGTTGCGGGGGGGACGAGGCCGCAGTATTTT.

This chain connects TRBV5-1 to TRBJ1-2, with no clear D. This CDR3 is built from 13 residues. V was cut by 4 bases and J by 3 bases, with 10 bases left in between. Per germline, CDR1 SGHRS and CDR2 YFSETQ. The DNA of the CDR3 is TGCGCCAGCAGCCTGAGAGGTGACTATGGCTACACCTTC. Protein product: CASSLRGDYGYTF.

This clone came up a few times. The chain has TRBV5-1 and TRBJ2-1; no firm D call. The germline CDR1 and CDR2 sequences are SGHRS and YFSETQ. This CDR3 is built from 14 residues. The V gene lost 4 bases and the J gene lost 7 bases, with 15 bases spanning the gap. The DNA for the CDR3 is TGCGCCAGCAGCGCGAGCGTGGCGGTGAATGAGCAGTTCTTC. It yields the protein CASSASVAVNEQFF.

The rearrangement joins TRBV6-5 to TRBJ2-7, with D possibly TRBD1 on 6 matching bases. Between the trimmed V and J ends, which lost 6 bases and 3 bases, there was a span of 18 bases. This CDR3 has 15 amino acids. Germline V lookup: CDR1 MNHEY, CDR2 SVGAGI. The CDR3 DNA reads TGTGCCAGCAGCCAGAGACAGGAACCCGACTACGAGCAGTACTTC. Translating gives CASSQRQEPDYEQYF.

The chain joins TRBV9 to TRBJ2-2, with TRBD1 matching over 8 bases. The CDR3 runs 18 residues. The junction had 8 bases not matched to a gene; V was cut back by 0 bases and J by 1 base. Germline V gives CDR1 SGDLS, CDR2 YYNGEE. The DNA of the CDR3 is TGTGCCAGCAGCGTAGACCACAGGGGGTATCGGAACACCGGGGAGCTGTTTTTT. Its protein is CASSVDHRGYRNTGELFF.

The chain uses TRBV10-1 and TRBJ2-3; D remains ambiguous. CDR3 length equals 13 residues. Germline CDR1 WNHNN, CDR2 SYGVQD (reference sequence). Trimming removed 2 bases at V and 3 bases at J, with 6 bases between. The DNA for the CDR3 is TGCGCCAGCAGTGAGGCGGCGACAGATACGCAGTATTTT. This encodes CASSEAATDTQYF.

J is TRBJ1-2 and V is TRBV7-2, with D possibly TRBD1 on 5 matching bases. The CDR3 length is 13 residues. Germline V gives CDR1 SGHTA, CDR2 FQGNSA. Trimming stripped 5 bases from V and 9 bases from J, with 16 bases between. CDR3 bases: TGTGCCAGCAGCCCCACGGGGGGGACTCGCTACACCTTC. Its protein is CASSPTGGTRYTF.

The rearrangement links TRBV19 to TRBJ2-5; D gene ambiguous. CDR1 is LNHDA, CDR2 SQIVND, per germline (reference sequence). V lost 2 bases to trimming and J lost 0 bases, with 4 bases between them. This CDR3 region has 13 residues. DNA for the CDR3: TGTGCCAGTAGTATACTCAACCAAGAGACCCAGTACTTC. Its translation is CASSILNQETQYF.

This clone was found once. In DNA form, the CDR3 reads TGTGCCATCAGGGAATCTAGCGGGGGGGCCTACAATGAGCAGTTCTTC. Protein sequence: CAIRESSGGAYNEQFF. V is TRBV10-3 and J is TRBJ2-1, with 12 bases matching TRBD2. The junction had 5 bases not matched to a gene; V was cut back by 6 bases and J by 2 bases. The CDR3 contains 16 residues. Germline V gives CDR1 ENHRY, CDR2 SYGVKD.